One sample yielded the 19 T cell receptor beta chains listed below, sequenced in a study of blood T cell repertoires in COVID-19. TCRdb keeps only in-frame clones here, not all; method: immunoSEQ multiplex PCR. The sample consists of about 160,000 clones, 84% of them appearing once. The material sequenced was peripheral blood. The receptors here all came from a man between 70 and 80 years old with acute or convalescent COVID-19.

The rearrangement uses TRBV6-1 and TRBJ2-3; D possibly corresponds to TRBD2 (6 bases). V was trimmed by 3 bases and J by 5 bases, leaving 18 bases between them. Looked up from germline, CDR1 is MNHNS and CDR2 is SASEGT. The CDR3 is 16 amino acids. CDR3 sequence (DNA): TGTGCCAGCAGTGAGCGGGGACGGGGAGGTAGAGATACGCAGTATTTT. Its translation: CASSERGRGGRDTQYF.

V and J are TRBV27 and TRBJ2-6, with 9 bases identical to TRBD1. CDR3 size: 18 residues. V lost 2 bases, J lost 2 bases, and 7 bases stayed unmatched. From germline, CDR1 is MNHEY and CDR2 SMNVEV (reference sequence). This chain's CDR3 is CASSLAGTGPPGANVLTF. CDR3 bases: TGTGCCAGCAGTTTAGCCGGGACAGGGCCTCCTGGGGCCAACGTCCTGACTTTC. Together with reference TRBV27 and TRBJ2-6, the CDR3 gives the full variable domain: EAQVTQNPRYLITVTGKKLTVTCSQNMNHEYMSWYRQDPGLGLRQIYYSMNVEVTDKGDVPEGYKVSRKEKRNFPLILESPSPNQTSLYFCASSLAGTGPPGANVLTFGAGSRLTVL.

This clone was seen only once. The V call is TRBV6-5, the J call TRBJ2-5; the match to TRBD2 covers 7 bases. The CDR3 sequence is 16 residues long. V was clipped by 4 bases and J by 0 bases; unmatched bases: 8. Germline loops: CDR1 MNHEY, CDR2 SVGAGI. The CDR3 DNA sequence: TGTGCCAGCAGTTGGGGGGGACGGGGGAACCAAGAGACCCAGTACTTC. Its translation: CASSWGGRGNQETQYF.

The J gene is TRBJ1-5, the V gene TRBV7-9, with D possibly being TRBD1 (6 bases). This CDR3 has 14 amino acids. Per the germline V gene, CDR1 is SEHNR and CDR2 is FQNEAQ (reference sequence). Trimming cost V 4 bases and J 5 bases, with 12 bases left between them. CDR3 nucleotide sequence: TGTGCCAGCAGCTCTACAGGGATTGATCAGCCCCAGCATTTT. Translated, it gives CASSSTGIDQPQHF.

The chain is built from TRBV9 and TRBJ2-5; 7 bases fit TRBD1. V trimming: 4 bases; J trimming: 2 bases; junction bases outside the gene matches: 11. The V gene's germline CDR1 is SGDLS and CDR2 YYNGEE. The CDR3 covers 16 residues. The CDR3 DNA is TGTGCCAGCAGCACCATCACACAGGGGATACAAGAGACCCAGTACTTC. Translating it yields CASSTITQGIQETQYF.

The rearrangement links TRBV4-2 to TRBJ2-7, with 11 bases aligning to TRBD2. Per germline, CDR1 LGHNA and CDR2 YNFKEQ. V lost 0 bases and J lost 4; bases outside the gene matches: 11. The CDR3 length is 18 residues. CDR3 in amino acids: CASSQEVRLAGGKYEQYF. For the CDR3, the DNA is TGTGCCAGCAGCCAAGAGGTGCGTCTAGCGGGGGGCAAGTACGAGCAGTACTTC.

Only one count was recorded for this clone. The chain employs TRBV7-2 and TRBJ2-5; D may be TRBD1 (5 bases). CDR3 length: 13 residues. V lost 2 bases and J lost 3, with 7 bases in between. CDR1 and CDR2 from the germline V gene are SGHTA and FQGNSA. The CDR3 sequence is CASSLTREETQYF. The DNA for the CDR3 is TGTGCCAGCAGCTTAACCAGGGAAGAGACCCAGTACTTC.

The gene calls are TRBV27 and TRBJ2-3; 8 bases fit TRBD2. V was clipped by 6 bases and J by 9 bases; unmatched bases: 14. The CDR3 covers 15 residues. Germline CDR1 MNHEY, CDR2 SMNVEV (reference sequence). CDR3: CASSTPGRAGGTQYF. DNA of the CDR3: TGTGCCAGCAGCACCCCCGGGAGGGCAGGTGGAACGCAGTATTTT.

CDR3 protein: CASSLGPSGAGNEQFF. CDR3 bases: TGCGCCAGCAGCTTGGGCCCCAGCGGGGCCGGCAATGAGCAGTTCTTC. This chain joins TRBV5-1 and TRBJ2-1, with 7 bases fitting TRBD2. This CDR3 is 16 amino acids long. CDR1 and CDR2 (germline): SGHRS, YFSETQ. Losses at the gene ends were 0 bases for V and 6 bases for J; bases not matched to a gene: 9.

Here the CDR3 reads CASSLRGLGNEQFF. The CDR3, as DNA: TGTGCCAGCAGCCTTCGAGGACTGGGGAATGAGCAGTTCTTC. V is TRBV5-4 and J is TRBJ2-1; D is perhaps TRBD2 (5 bases). The length of the CDR3 is 14 residues. Trimming removed 4 bases from V and 7 bases from J, with 15 bases in between. Germline V gives CDR1 SGHNT, CDR2 YYREEE (reference sequence).

The chain uses TRBV3-1 (or the pseudogene TRBV3-2) and TRBJ2-7; TRBD2 matches 7 bases. The germline V gene has CDR1 LGHDT and CDR2 YNNKEL (reference sequence). V dropped 4 bases and J dropped 2; count of bases not matched to a gene: 8. The CDR3 consists of 15 residues. This CDR3 is CASSRGWEGTYEQYF. Here the CDR3 DNA reads TGTGCCAGCAGCCGAGGGTGGGAGGGCACCTACGAGCAGTACTTC.

The chain uses TRBV6-5 and TRBJ1-2; D is perhaps TRBD1 (5 bases). Between the trimmed V and J ends, which lost 8 bases and 1 base, there was a span of 14 bases. The length of the CDR3 is 14 residues. Looked up from germline, CDR1 is MNHEY and CDR2 is SVGAGI. This CDR3 is CASSNGGDNYGYTF. For the CDR3, the DNA is TGTGCCAGCTCAAACGGGGGAGATAACTATGGCTACACCTTC.

The rearrangement uses TRBV28 and TRBJ1-2; TRBD1 matches 7 bases. V was pared by 5 bases and J by 3 bases, with 9 bases of the junction left unmatched. The V gene's germline CDR1 is MDHEN and CDR2 SYDVKM. This CDR3 is 15 amino acids long. Here the CDR3 reads CASSPPDRVDYGYTF. The CDR3 DNA reads TGTGCCAGCAGTCCGCCCGACAGGGTGGACTATGGCTACACCTTC.

The rearrangement uses TRBV18 and TRBJ1-3, with unresolved D. Trimming removed 2 bases from V and 4 bases from J, with 6 bases in between. The CDR3 runs to 13 residues. The V gene's germline CDR1 is KGHSH and CDR2 LQKENI. The CDR3, as DNA: TGTGCCAGCTCACCAGGGCAGGGAAACACCATATATTTT. It encodes CASSPGQGNTIYF.

This chain uses TRBV6-5 with TRBJ1-2, with 9 bases matching TRBD1. Germline V gene lookup returns CDR1 MNHEY and CDR2 SVGAGI. This CDR3 spans 14 amino acids. After removal of 0 bases from V and 5 bases from J, the junction contained 1 base not matched to a gene. The CDR3 protein is CASSYSGQGYGYTF. The CDR3 bases are TGTGCCAGCAGTTACTCGGGACAGGGATATGGCTACACCTTC.

The chain links TRBV6-4 to TRBJ2-3, with D perhaps TRBD1 (6 bases). The germline gives CDR1 MRHNA, CDR2 SNTAGT. The CDR3 contains 11 residues. The V end was cut by 3 bases, the J end by 8 bases, with 6 bases between. The CDR3 DNA sequence: TGTGCCAGCAGTGAAGGGGGTACGCAGTATTTT. Translating it yields CASSEGGTQYF.

The chain recombines TRBV3-1 (or the pseudogene TRBV3-2) with TRBJ2-4, with 8 bases fitting TRBD1. V was clipped by 4 bases and J by 7 bases; unmatched bases: 6. This CDR3 is 14 amino acids long. Germline assignment: CDR1 LGHDT and CDR2 YNNKEL (reference sequence). The CDR3 loop is CASSLGQGGNIQYF. CDR3 DNA: TGTGCCAGCAGCCTTGGACAGGGAGGTAACATTCAGTACTTC.

The chain has TRBV7-9 and TRBJ2-7, with 10 nucleotides matching TRBD1. The V gene's germline CDR1 is SEHNR and CDR2 FQNEAQ (reference sequence). Unmatched junction bases numbered 5, after V lost 0 bases and J lost 6 bases. The CDR3 has 15 amino acids. CDR3 loop: CASSLAGTGVGEQYF. The CDR3 nucleotides are TGTGCCAGCAGCTTAGCAGGGACAGGGGTGGGCGAGCAGTACTTC.

The sample holds one count of this clone. The CDR3 bases are TGTGCCAGCAGGCGGACAAACACCGGGGAGCTGTTTTTT. Amino acid sequence: CASRRTNTGELFF. V gene TRBV12-3 or TRBV12-4 combines with J gene TRBJ2-2, with a weak D call TRBD1 (5 bases). The length of the CDR3 is 13 residues. Trimming shortened V by 6 bases and J by 2 bases, and 7 bases separated the two germline ends.